This TCR beta chain was found in a study of cytomegalovirus exposure and HLA in healthy donors. CDR1 is MDHEN, CDR2 SYDVKM, per germline. This CDR3 region has 16 residues. The trim removed 3 bases at V and 7 bases at J, leaving 12 bases unmatched. Vbeta (60) and Jbeta (13) primers were used in the PCR. Generated by immunoSEQ multiplex PCR, the TCRdb table keeps only in-frame clones and is missing some. The sample holds about 140,000 clones, approximately 82% seen once. Study-level points and caveats: The majority of CMV-associated TCR beta chains were reported as apparently HLA-restricted in a later analysis.

Concerning this clone itself: Its specificity is unknown.

This receptor was obtained from a man aged 40-49 years in good health and CMV-seronegative. The sample was PBMCs. The chain joins TRBV28 to TRBJ1-2, with TRBD1 matching 9 bases. CDR3 nucleotides: TGTGCCAGCAGTTTGCCCGGGACAGGGTACTCGTCTGGCTACACCTTC. Translation gives CASSLPGTGYSSGYTF.